This T cell receptor (beta chain) was sequenced in a study of neurological immune-mediated disorders. Stored at -80 C, 2 million PBMCs were the source of the unsorted libraries. The CDR3 is made up of 12 amino acids. Trimming left V 4 bases short and J 4 bases short, with 6 bases between. This clonotype was seen at least ten times. The antigen remains unidentified. The authors produced cDNA by 5'RACE using 10-nucleotide random UMIs. A single record per CDR3 protein comes from TCRdb applying MiXCR to the 5' RACE reads. The table lists under 90,000 distinct CDR3 sequences, around 3.5% of them singletons. Findings and caveats of the study: Subjects shared no identical expanded-clone CDR3 amino acid sequences, suggesting private TCR-beta repertoires in all groups. Association with the multiple sclerosis repertoire cluster was not found for any clinical or MRI feature.

The V call is TRBV12-3 or TRBV12-4, the J call TRBJ2-3; D gene unclear. The receptor was derived from a woman aged 50 to 60 with multiple sclerosis. The sequenced sample was PBMCs. This CDR3 is CASSYSPDTQYF. Written as DNA, the CDR3 is TGTGCCAGCAGTTATTCTCCAGATACGCAGTATTTT.